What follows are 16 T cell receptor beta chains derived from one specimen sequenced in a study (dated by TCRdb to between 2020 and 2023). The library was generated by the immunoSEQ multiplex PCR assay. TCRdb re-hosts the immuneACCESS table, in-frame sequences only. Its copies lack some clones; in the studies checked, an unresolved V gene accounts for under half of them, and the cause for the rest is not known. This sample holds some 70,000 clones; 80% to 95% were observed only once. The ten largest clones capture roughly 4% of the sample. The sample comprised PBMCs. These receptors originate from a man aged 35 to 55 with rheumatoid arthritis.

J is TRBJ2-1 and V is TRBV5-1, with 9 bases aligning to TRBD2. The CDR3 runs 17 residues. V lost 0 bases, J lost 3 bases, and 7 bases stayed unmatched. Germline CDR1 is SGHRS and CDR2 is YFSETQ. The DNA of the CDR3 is TGCGCCAGCAGCTTGGGCTTGACTAGCGGAAACTACAATGAGCAGTTCTTC. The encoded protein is CASSLGLTSGNYNEQFF. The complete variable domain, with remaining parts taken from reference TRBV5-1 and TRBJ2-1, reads KAGVTQTPRYLIKTRGQQVTLSCSPISGHRSVSWYQQTPGQGLQFLFEYFSETQRNKGNFPGRFSGRQFSNSRSEMNVSTLELGDSALYLCASSLGLTSGNYNEQFFGPGTRLTVL.

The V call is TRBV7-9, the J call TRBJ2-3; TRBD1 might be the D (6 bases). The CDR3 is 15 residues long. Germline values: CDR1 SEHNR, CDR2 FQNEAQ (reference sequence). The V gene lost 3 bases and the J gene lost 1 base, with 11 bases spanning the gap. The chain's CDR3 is CASSLWGLGTDTQYF. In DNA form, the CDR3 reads TGTGCCAGCAGCTTGTGGGGGCTTGGCACAGATACGCAGTATTTT. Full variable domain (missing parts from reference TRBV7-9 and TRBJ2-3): DTGVSQNPRHKITKRGQNVTFRCDPISEHNRLYWYRQTLGQGPEFLTYFQNEAQLEKSRLLSDRFSAERPKGSFSTLEIQRTEQGDSAMYLCASSLWGLGTDTQYFGPGTRLTVL.

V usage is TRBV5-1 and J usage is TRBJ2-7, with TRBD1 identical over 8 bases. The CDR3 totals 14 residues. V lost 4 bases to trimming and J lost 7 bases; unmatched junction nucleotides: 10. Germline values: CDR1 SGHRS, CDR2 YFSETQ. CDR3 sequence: CASSPGQALGEQYF. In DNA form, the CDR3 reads TGCGCCAGCAGCCCGGGACAGGCCCTAGGGGAGCAGTACTTC.

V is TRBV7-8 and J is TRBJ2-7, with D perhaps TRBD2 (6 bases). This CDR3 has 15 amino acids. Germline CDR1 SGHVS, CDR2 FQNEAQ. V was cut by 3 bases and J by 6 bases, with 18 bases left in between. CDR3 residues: CASSFEGGPSREQYF. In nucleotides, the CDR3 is TGTGCCAGCAGCTTCGAAGGAGGGCCTTCGCGCGAGCAGTACTTC.

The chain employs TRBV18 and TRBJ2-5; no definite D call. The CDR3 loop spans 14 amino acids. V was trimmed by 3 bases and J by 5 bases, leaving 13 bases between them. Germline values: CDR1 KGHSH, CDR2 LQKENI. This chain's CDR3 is CASSPSTGDETQYF. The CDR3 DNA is TGTGCCAGCTCACCTTCGACTGGAGACGAGACCCAGTACTTC. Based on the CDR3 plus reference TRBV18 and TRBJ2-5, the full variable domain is NAGVMQNPRHLVRRRGQEARLRCSPMKGHSHVYWYRQLPEEGLKFMVYLQKENIIDESGMPKERFSAEFPKEGPSILRIQQVVRGDSAAYFCASSPSTGDETQYFGPGTRLLVL.

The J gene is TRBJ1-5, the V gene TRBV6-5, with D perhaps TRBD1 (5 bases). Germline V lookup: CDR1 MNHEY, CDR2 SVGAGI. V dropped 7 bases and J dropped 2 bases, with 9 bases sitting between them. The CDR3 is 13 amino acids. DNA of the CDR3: TGTGCCAGCAAGGGGCTCGGCAATCAGCCCCAGCATTTT. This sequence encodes CASKGLGNQPQHF.

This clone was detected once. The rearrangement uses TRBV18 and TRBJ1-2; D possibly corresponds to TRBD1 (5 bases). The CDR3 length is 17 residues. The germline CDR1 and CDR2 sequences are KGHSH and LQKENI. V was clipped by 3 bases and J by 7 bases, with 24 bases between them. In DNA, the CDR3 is TGTGCCAGCTCACCGATGGAGTCAGGGCAATCACTTCGTGGCTACACCTTC. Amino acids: CASSPMESGQSLRGYTF.

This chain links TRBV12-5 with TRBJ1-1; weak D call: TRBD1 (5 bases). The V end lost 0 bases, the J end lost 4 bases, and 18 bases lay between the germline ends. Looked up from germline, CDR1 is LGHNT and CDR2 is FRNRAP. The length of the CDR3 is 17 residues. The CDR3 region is CASGLVSVGHQSTEAFF. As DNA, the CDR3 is TGTGCTAGTGGTTTGGTCTCAGTGGGGCACCAGAGCACTGAAGCTTTCTTT.

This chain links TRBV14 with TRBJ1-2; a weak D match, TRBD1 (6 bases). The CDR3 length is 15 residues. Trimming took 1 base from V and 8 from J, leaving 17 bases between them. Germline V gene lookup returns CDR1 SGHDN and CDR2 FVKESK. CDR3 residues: CASSQGQGTFGGYTF. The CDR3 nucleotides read TGTGCCAGCAGCCAAGGGCAGGGGACATTCGGGGGCTACACCTTC.

CDR3 sequence reads: CASRSGQGANTEAFF. The CDR3 DNA follows: TGCGCCAGCAGATCCGGACAGGGGGCGAACACTGAAGCTTTCTTT. The genes are TRBV5-1 and TRBJ1-1; 11 nucleotides line up with TRBD1. Germline lookup yields CDR1 SGHRS and CDR2 YFSETQ. V trimming: 5 bases; J trimming: 1 base; junction bases outside the gene matches: 4. The CDR3 has 15 amino acids.

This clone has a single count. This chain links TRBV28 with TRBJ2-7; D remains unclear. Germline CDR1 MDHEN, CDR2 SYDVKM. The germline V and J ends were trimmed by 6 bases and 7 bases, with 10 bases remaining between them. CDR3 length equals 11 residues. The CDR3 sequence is CASRGPREQYF. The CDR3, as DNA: TGTGCCAGCAGGGGCCCCAGGGAGCAGTACTTC.

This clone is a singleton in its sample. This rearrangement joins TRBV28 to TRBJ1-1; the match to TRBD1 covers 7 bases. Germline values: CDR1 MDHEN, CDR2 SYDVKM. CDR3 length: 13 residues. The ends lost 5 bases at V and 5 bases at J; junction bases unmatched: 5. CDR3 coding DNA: TGTGCCAGCAGTGTACAGGGGAGAACTGAAGCTTTCTTT. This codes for CASSVQGRTEAFF.

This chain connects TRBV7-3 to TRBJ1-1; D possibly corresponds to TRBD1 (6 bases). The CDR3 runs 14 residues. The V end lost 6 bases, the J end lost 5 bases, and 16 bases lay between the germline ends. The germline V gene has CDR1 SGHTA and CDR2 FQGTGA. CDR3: CASSLSGAGTEAFF. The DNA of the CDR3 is TGTGCCAGCAGTTTATCAGGGGCCGGGACTGAAGCTTTCTTT.

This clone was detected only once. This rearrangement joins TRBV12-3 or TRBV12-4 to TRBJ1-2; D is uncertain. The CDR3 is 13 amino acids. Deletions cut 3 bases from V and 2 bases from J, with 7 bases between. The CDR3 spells CASSLGSNYGYTF. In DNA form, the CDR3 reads TGTGCCAGCAGTTTGGGTAGCAACTATGGCTACACCTTC.

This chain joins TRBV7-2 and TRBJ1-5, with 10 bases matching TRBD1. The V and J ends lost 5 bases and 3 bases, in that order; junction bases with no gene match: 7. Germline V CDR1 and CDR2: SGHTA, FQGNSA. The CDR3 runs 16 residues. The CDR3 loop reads CASSERDRGFNQPQHF. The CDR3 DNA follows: TGTGCCAGCAGCGAACGGGACAGGGGATTCAATCAGCCCCAGCATTTT.

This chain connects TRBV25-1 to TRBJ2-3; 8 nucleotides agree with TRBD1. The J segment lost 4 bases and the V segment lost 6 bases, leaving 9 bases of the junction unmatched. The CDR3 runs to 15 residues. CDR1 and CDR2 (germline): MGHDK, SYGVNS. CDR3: CASRGRTGSSDTQYF. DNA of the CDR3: TGTGCCAGCAGGGGTAGGACAGGGAGCTCAGATACGCAGTATTTT. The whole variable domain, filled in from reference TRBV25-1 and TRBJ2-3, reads EADIYQTPRYLVIGTGKKITLECSQTMGHDKMYWYQQDPGMELHLIHYSYGVNSTEKGDLSSESTVSRIRTEHFPLTLESARPSHTSQYLCASRGRTGSSDTQYFGPGTRLTVL.